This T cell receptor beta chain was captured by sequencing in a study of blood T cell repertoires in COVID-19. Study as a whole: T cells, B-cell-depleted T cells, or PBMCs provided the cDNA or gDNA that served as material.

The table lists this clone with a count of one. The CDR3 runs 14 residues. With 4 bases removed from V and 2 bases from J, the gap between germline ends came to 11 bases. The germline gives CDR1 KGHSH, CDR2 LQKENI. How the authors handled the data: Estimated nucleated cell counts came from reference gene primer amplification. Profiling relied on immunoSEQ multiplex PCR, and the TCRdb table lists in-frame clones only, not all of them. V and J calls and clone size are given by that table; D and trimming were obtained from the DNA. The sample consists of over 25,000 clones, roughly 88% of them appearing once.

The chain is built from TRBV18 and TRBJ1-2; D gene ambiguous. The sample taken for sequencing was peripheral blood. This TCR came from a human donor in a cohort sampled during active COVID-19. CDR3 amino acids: CASSQIDKNYGYTF. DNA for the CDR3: TGTGCCAGCTCACAGATCGACAAGAACTATGGCTACACCTTC.